Below, one T cell receptor (beta chain) is given with its context. The antigen is not known. Looked up from germline, CDR1 is MNHEY and CDR2 is SVGAGI. This CDR3 region has 14 residues. V was shortened by 8 bases and J by 0 bases, with 12 bases between the two germline ends. The data belong to a study of post-analysis software for immune sequencing data. Unique molecular identifiers were carried by the TCR beta cDNA libraries. MiXCR, applied by TCRdb to the PCR reads, yields one record per CDR3 protein. The table records fewer than 850,000 distinct CDR3 sequences, about 27% of them present only once. General observations from the study: Patients used roughly five TRBV segments, including TRBV5-6, TRBV5-1 and TRBV20-1, more often than controls.

This clonotype was obtained from a girl under 18 with multiple sclerosis. The specimen sequenced was blood. The J gene is TRBJ2-3, the V gene TRBV6-5; weak D call: TRBD1 (6 bases). The CDR3: CASGPTGSTDTQYF. The DNA of the CDR3 is TGTGCCAGCGGTCCAACAGGGAGCACAGATACGCAGTATTTT.